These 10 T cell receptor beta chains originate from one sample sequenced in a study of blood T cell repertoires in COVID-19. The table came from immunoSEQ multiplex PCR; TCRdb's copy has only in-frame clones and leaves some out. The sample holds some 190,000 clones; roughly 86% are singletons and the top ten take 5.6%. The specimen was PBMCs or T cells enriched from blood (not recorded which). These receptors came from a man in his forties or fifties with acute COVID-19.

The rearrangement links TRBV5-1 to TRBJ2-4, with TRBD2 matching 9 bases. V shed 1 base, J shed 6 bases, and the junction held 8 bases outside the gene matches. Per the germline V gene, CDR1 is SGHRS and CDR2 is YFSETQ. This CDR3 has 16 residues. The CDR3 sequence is CASSLLGLAPRNIQYF. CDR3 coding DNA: TGCGCCAGCAGCTTGCTGGGACTAGCCCCAAGAAACATTCAGTACTTC.

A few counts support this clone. The CDR3 protein is CASSLGAGPNEQFF. The CDR3 region has the DNA TGTGCCAGCAGTCTTGGCGCGGGTCCCAATGAGCAGTTCTTC. This chain uses TRBV27 with TRBJ2-1, with TRBD2 as a possible D gene (5 bases). Germline lookup yields CDR1 MNHEY and CDR2 SMNVEV (reference sequence). With 5 bases removed from V and 6 bases from J, the gap between germline ends came to 14 bases. The CDR3 spans 14 residues.

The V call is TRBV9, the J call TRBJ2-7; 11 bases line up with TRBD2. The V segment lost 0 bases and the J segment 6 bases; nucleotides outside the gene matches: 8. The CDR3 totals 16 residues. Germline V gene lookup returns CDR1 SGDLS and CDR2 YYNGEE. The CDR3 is CASSVAIGLAGGEQYF. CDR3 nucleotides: TGTGCCAGCAGCGTAGCTATAGGGCTAGCGGGAGGCGAGCAGTACTTC.

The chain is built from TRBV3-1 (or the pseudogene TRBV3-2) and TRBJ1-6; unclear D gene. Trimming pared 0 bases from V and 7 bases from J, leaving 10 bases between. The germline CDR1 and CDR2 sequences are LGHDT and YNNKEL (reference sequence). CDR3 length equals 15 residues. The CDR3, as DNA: TGTGCCAGCAGCCAAGAGGGCAGACCCAATTCACCCCTCCACTTT. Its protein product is CASSQEGRPNSPLHF.

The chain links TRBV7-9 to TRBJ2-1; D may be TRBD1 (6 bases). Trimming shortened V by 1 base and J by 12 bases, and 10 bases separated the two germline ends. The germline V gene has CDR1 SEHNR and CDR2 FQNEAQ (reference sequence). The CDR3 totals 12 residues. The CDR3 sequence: CASSLVGGWQFF. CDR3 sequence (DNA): TGTGCCAGCAGCTTAGTAGGGGGATGGCAGTTCTTC.

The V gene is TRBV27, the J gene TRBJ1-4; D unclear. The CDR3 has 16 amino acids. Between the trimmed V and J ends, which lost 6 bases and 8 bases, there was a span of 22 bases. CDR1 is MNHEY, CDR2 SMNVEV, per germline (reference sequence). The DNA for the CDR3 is TGTGCCAGCAGGGTTTATCGGGGAGCAAGCACCGAAAAACTGTTTTTT. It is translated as CASRVYRGASTEKLFF.

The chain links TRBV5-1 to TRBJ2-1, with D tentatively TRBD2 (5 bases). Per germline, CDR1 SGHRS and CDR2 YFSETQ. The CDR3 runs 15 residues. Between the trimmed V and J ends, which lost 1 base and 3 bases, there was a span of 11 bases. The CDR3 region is CASSLTAAHYNEQFF. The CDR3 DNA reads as TGCGCCAGCAGCTTGACAGCGGCCCACTACAATGAGCAGTTCTTC.

For the CDR3, the DNA is TGTGCCAGTAGTATACGCCGGGGGACCCACGTACCCCTCCACTTT. The encoded protein is CASSIRRGTHVPLHF. The gene calls are TRBV19 and TRBJ1-6; tentative D call: TRBD1 (5 bases). CDR1 is LNHDA, CDR2 SQIVND, per germline (reference sequence). CDR3 length equals 15 residues. Trimming stripped 2 bases from V and 12 bases from J, with 17 bases between.

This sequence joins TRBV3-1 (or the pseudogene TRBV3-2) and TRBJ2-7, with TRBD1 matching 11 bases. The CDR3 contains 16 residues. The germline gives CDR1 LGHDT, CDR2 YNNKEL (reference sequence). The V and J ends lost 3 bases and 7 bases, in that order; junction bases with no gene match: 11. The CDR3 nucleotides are TGTGCCAGCAGCCAGAGCACCGGGACAGGGGGAGGAGAGCAGTACTTC. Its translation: CASSQSTGTGGGEQYF.

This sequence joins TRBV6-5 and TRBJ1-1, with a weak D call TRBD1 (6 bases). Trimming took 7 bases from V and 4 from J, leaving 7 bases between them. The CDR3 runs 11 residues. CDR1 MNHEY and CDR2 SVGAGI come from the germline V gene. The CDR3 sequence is CASTGATEAFF. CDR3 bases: TGTGCCAGCACAGGGGCCACTGAAGCTTTCTTT.